The clone carrying this T cell receptor (beta chain) has ten or more counts. The sample originates from a study of Graves' ophthalmopathy and Graves' hyperthyroidism. With V trimmed by 8 bases and J by 3 bases, 13 bases remained unmatched. The V gene's germline CDR1 is MNHEY and CDR2 SVGEGT. This CDR3 is built from 15 residues. The authors amplified TCR beta CDR3 regions from RNA transcripts. First-round RT-PCR relied on HTBI primers, and a second-round multiplex PCR came next. TCRdb independently ran MiXCR on the multiplex PCR reads; one entry per CDR3 protein. The sample shows fewer than 400,000 distinct CDR3 sequences, around 19% of them seen only once.

This clonotype originated in a woman aged 18-29 years with Graves' ophthalmopathy. Sequencing was done on a sample of peripheral blood. The J gene is TRBJ2-7, the V gene TRBV6-2 or TRBV6-3; 7 nucleotides line up with TRBD1. CDR3 protein: CASGYSGQLNYEQYF. CDR3 DNA sequence: TGTGCCAGCGGATACTCGGGACAGTTGAACTACGAGCAGTACTTC.